This T cell receptor beta chain derives from a study of control samples from healthy donors and cancer patients. Trimming stripped 2 bases from V and 1 base from J, with 7 bases between. There are 15 residues in the CDR3. Germline V gene sequence: CDR1 SGHRS, CDR2 YFSETQ. The data were produced by immunoSEQ multiplex PCR, yet TCRdb's version contains in-frame clones alone and is incomplete. In the table there are 90,000 to 150,000 clones, 88% of which are singletons. The chain joins TRBV5-1 to TRBJ2-6; unclear D gene. The specimen sequenced was blood. This receptor was taken from a man in his forties in good health. The CDR3 region has the DNA TGCGCCAGCAGCTTACCCCCATCTGGGGCCAACGTCCTGACTTTC. This sequence encodes CASSLPPSGANVLTF.